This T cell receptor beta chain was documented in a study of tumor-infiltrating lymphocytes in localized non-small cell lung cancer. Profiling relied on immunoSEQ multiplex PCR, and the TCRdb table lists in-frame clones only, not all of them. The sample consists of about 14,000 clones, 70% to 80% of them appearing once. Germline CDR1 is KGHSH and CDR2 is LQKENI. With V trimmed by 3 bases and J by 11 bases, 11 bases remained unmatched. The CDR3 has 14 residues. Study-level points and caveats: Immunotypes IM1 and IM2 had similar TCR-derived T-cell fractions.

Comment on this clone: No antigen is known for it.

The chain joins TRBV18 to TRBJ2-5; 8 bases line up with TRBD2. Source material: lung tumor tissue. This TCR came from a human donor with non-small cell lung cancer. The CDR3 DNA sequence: TGTGCCAGCTCACCCAGTGCGCGGGAGGATGAGCAGTACTTC. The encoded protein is CASSPSAREDEQYF. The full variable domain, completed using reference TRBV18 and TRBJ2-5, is NAGVMQNPRHLVRRRGQEARLRCSPMKGHSHVYWYRQLPEEGLKFMVYLQKENIIDESGMPKERFSAEFPKEGPSILRIQQVVRGDSAAYFCASSPSAREDEQYFGPGTRLLVL.